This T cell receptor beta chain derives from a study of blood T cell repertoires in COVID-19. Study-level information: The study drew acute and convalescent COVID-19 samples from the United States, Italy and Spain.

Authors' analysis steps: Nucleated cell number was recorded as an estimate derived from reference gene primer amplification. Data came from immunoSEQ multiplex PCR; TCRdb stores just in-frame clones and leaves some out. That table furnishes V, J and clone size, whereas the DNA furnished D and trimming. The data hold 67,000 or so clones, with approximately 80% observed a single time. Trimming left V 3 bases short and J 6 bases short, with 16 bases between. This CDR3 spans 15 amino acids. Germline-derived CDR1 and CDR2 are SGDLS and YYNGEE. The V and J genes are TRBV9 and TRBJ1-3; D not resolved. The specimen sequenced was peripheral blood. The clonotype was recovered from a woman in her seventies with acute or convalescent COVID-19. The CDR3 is CASSGALVAENTIYF. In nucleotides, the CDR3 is TGTGCCAGCAGCGGAGCGTTGGTGGCAGAAAACACCATATATTTT. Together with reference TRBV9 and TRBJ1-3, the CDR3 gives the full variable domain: DSGVTQTPKHLITATGQRVTLRCSPRSGDLSVYWYQQSLDQGLQFLIQYYNGEERAKGNILERFSAQQFPDLHSELNLSSLELGDSALYFCASSGALVAENTIYFGEGSWLTVV.